This is a list of T cell receptor beta chains from one sample in a study of Ad26.COV2.S vaccination and SARS-CoV-2 variants. Clones were read by immunoSEQ multiplex PCR, and TCRdb kept only the in-frame ones, dropping some. This table has some 390,000 clones, about nine tenths appearing once. The sequenced sample was peripheral blood, obtained in a trial of Ad26.COV2.S vaccine versus placebo. These receptors were obtained from a person aged 18-60 years who received the Ad26.COV2.S COVID-19 vaccine or a placebo. Each CDR3 is given with its conserved first and last residue. The D gene is left open where the match is weak. Clone size is stated in some rows and not others, as once, few, many or a class when expanded.

V,D,size,length,CDR3
TRBV12-3/TRBV12-4,.,.,13,CASRLRDSYGYTF
TRBV6-5,.,.,13,CASSRTGSYEQYF
TRBV9,TRBD1,.,15,CASSVSPDRTYEQYF
TRBV2,TRBD1,few,15,CASQRTGGSNSPLHF
TRBV6-6,.,.,16,CASSYGGGESNQPQHF
TRBV23-1,TRBD1,once,16,CASSQLPGQNQETQYF
TRBV6-5,.,.,14,CASSSPGGRGEQFF
TRBV12-3/TRBV12-4,TRBD1,.,13,CASSGSGTDEQFF
TRBV20-1,.,.,11,CSASSRYGYTF
TRBV13,.,.,14,CASSLGGKTDTQYF
TRBV7-3,.,.,14,CASSVSGVETEAFF